The rows below give T cell receptor beta chains drawn from one sample of a study of blood T cell repertoires in COVID-19. Sequencing used immunoSEQ multiplex PCR; TCRdb keeps in-frame clones, though not all of them. Of roughly 250,000 clones in the sample, roughly four fifths were seen once. Sequenced input: peripheral blood. These receptors all stem from a man aged 50-59 years with active or convalescent COVID-19. The CDR3 runs from the conserved cysteine through the conserved F or W. The order of the fields is D gene, clone size, J gene, V gene, CDR3 DNA, CDR3 protein. The D gene is left open where the match is weak. Clone size is not always given. Where it is, it says once, few, many or a class for expanded clones.

d_call: .
clone_size: many
j_call: TRBJ1-2
v_call: TRBV18
cdr3_nt: TGTGCCAGCTCACCAAGTCAGGGCGCTGGCTACACCTTC
cdr3_aa: CASSPSQGAGYTF

d_call: .
clone_size: few
j_call: TRBJ2-1
v_call: TRBV29-1
cdr3_nt: TGCAGCGTTGAATACATCAGGGAGCAGTTCTTC
cdr3_aa: CSVEYIREQFF

d_call: TRBD2
clone_size: .
j_call: TRBJ2-1
v_call: TRBV9
cdr3_nt: TGTGCCAGCAGCGTGGGACTAGCGGGGGTTGAGCAGTTCTTC
cdr3_aa: CASSVGLAGVEQFF

d_call: .
clone_size: .
j_call: TRBJ2-6
v_call: TRBV3-1/TRBV3-2
cdr3_nt: TGTGCCAGCAGCCACGCAACTAGCTCTGGGGCCAACGTCCTGACTTTC
cdr3_aa: CASSHATSSGANVLTF

d_call: .
clone_size: .
j_call: TRBJ2-7
v_call: TRBV7-8
cdr3_nt: TGTGCCAGCAGCTTAGGAGGGTATAGCTACGAGCAGTACTTC
cdr3_aa: CASSLGGYSYEQYF

d_call: TRBD2
clone_size: few
j_call: TRBJ2-2
v_call: TRBV6-6
cdr3_nt: TGTGCCAGCAGTCCCTCCCGACTCGGCGGGGGCACCGGGGAGCTGTTTTTT
cdr3_aa: CASSPSRLGGGTGELFF

d_call: .
clone_size: .
j_call: TRBJ2-7
v_call: TRBV21-1
cdr3_nt: TGTGCCAGCAGCAAGAGACAGGGGGCTTCCTACGAGCAGTACTTC
cdr3_aa: CASSKRQGASYEQYF

d_call: TRBD1
clone_size: .
j_call: TRBJ2-7
v_call: TRBV4-1
cdr3_nt: TGCGCCAGCAGCGCCGGACAGGGGGCGCAATACGAGCAGTACTTC
cdr3_aa: CASSAGQGAQYEQYF

d_call: .
clone_size: .
j_call: TRBJ2-5
v_call: TRBV2
cdr3_nt: TGTGCCAGCAGGATACAGGGAGTAGAGACCCAGTACTTC
cdr3_aa: CASRIQGVETQYF

d_call: .
clone_size: once
j_call: TRBJ1-4
v_call: TRBV20-1
cdr3_nt: TGCAGTGCTAGGTATCTCGAAAAACTGTTTTTT
cdr3_aa: CSARYLEKLFF

d_call: .
clone_size: .
j_call: TRBJ1-3
v_call: TRBV28
cdr3_nt: TGTGCCAGCATCGTCGCGGGGTCTGGAAACACCATATATTTT
cdr3_aa: CASIVAGSGNTIYF

d_call: TRBD2
clone_size: .
j_call: TRBJ2-1
v_call: TRBV3-1/TRBV3-2
cdr3_nt: TGTGCCAGCAGCCCTAGCGGGGGCCTATTCTACAATGAGCAGTTCTTC
cdr3_aa: CASSPSGGLFYNEQFF

d_call: .
clone_size: .
j_call: TRBJ2-2
v_call: TRBV3-1/TRBV3-2
cdr3_nt: TGTGCCAGCAGCCAAGCAACAGGCGGGGAGCTGTTTTTT
cdr3_aa: CASSQATGGELFF

d_call: TRBD1
clone_size: .
j_call: TRBJ1-2
v_call: TRBV19
cdr3_nt: TGTGCCACGAAAACAGGACAGGCCTATGGCTACACCTTC
cdr3_aa: CATKTGQAYGYTF

d_call: .
clone_size: once
j_call: TRBJ1-6
v_call: TRBV11-2
cdr3_nt: TGTGCCAGCAGCTTAAGGGGCATTTATAATTCACCCCTCCACTTT
cdr3_aa: CASSLRGIYNSPLHF

d_call: TRBD1
clone_size: .
j_call: TRBJ1-6
v_call: TRBV2
cdr3_nt: TGTGCCATCCGCGGGGACAGGGATTTTAATTCACCCCTCCACTTT
cdr3_aa: CAIRGDRDFNSPLHF

d_call: .
clone_size: .
j_call: TRBJ1-2
v_call: TRBV9
cdr3_nt: TGTGCCAGCAGCGTAGAAGGGGGTTACTATGGCTACACCTTC
cdr3_aa: CASSVEGGYYGYTF

d_call: .
clone_size: .
j_call: TRBJ1-1
v_call: TRBV19
cdr3_nt: TGTGCCAGTAGTATAGCTCCGGGGATGAACACTGAAGCTTTCTTT
cdr3_aa: CASSIAPGMNTEAFF